This T cell receptor (beta chain) stems from a study of radiotherapy plus CTLA-4 blockade in lung cancer. Study as a whole: Objective responses were observed in 15% to 20% of patients, and disease control was achieved by approximately 34%.

Profiled with immunoSEQ multiplex PCR; TCRdb holds only in-frame clones, not every one. The top ten clones hold approximately 5% of a sample with roughly 54,000 clones, approximately 84% of them seen once. The CDR3 has 21 amino acids. CDR1 and CDR2 from the germline V gene are MGHRA and YSYEKL. With 4 bases clipped from V and 1 base from J, the junction kept 20 bases outside the gene matches. Study-level points and caveats: Expansion of tumor-derived TCR clones was observed in blood after radiotherapy plus ipilimumab. Response, reportedly, was best predicted by interferon-beta along with early blood T cell clone dynamics.

As regards this clone: The antigen is unknown.

People whose metastatic non-small-cell lung cancer was chemo-refractory got focal radiation along with CTLA-4 blockade by ipilimumab. The chain recombines TRBV4-1 with TRBJ2-3; 10 bases align to TRBD2. This sequence was found in a human donor with non-small cell lung cancer whose response to radiotherapy plus ipilimumab could not be evaluated. The starting material was peripheral blood, obtained from a patient treated with radiotherapy plus ipilimumab. CDR3 region: CASSPITWVAGGPSGTDTQYF. Here the CDR3 DNA reads TGCGCCAGCAGCCCCATAACCTGGGTAGCGGGAGGCCCTAGTGGCACAGATACGCAGTATTTT.